This T cell receptor (beta chain) was captured by sequencing in a study of blood T cells in healthy people across ages. Across the whole study: With template switching, about one barcoded beta molecule was captured per two T cells. Study-wide results and caveats: Higher naive T cell percentage went strongly together with higher TCR beta diversity.

Roughly 10 milliliters of peripheral blood were drawn from each donor. For this clonotype: Its target is unknown.

The V and J ends lost 4 bases and 5 bases, in that order; junction bases with no gene match: 10. The CDR3 totals 17 residues. The germline V gene encodes CDR1 KGHSH and CDR2 LQKENI. Combining a sample-barcoded 5' primer with a J-beta primer mix, a second PCR ran for roughly 6 to 12 cycles. Researchers report that a template-switch adaptor with 12 random nucleotides tagged each cDNA molecule. TCRdb independently ran MiXCR on the 5' RACE reads; one entry per CDR3 protein. Altogether hundreds of thousands of distinct CDR3 sequences are present, roughly three fifths being singletons, with the ten largest covering under 30%.

This chain links TRBV18 with TRBJ2-7; 14 bases line up with TRBD2. The source material was blood. The receptor was derived from a man in his forties in good health. CDR3 DNA: TGTGCCAGCTCACGAGGGACTAGCGGGAGACGTGACAACGAGCAGTACTTC. Encoded protein: CASSRGTSGRRDNEQYF.